The 8 T cell receptor beta chains below come from one sample, sequenced in a study of OX40 agonist ivuxolimab in advanced cancers. The assay was immunoSEQ multiplex PCR, and TCRdb's table has in-frame clones only and misses some. The sample lists tens of thousands of clones, around 86% occurring once. The sample here was CD4+ or CD8+ T cells sorted from blood, taken in a trial of the OX40 agonist ivuxolimab. These receptors all stem from an adult with an advanced solid tumor such as melanoma, head and neck, liver or kidney cancer.

CDR3: CASSLDREETQYF. The CDR3 region has the DNA TGTGCCAGCAGCCTAGACAGGGAAGAGACCCAGTACTTC. The chain combines TRBV7-3 with TRBJ2-5; 7 positions agree with TRBD1. The CDR3 runs 13 residues. The V segment lost 5 bases and the J segment 3 bases; nucleotides outside the gene matches: 3. From germline, CDR1 is SGHTA and CDR2 FQGTGA.

The chain links TRBV6-5 to TRBJ2-7; perhaps TRBD1 as D (6 bases). The V gene lost 2 bases and the J gene lost 2 bases, with 13 bases spanning the gap. From germline, CDR1 is MNHEY and CDR2 SVGAGI. The CDR3 covers 15 residues. CDR3 residues: CASSYGRGKAYEQYF. As DNA, the CDR3 is TGTGCCAGCAGTTACGGCAGGGGTAAGGCCTACGAGCAGTACTTC.

The chain recombines TRBV27 with TRBJ2-5; D is tentatively TRBD1 or TRBD2 (5 bases each). Trimming pared 6 bases from V and 1 base from J, leaving 18 bases between. Germline V gives CDR1 MNHEY, CDR2 SMNVEV (reference sequence). The CDR3 is 16 residues long. CDR3 amino acids: CASSGRDVNRQETQYF. CDR3 nucleotide sequence: TGTGCCAGCAGCGGCCGGGACGTCAACCGCCAAGAGACCCAGTACTTC.

This rearrangement joins TRBV18 to TRBJ2-5; TRBD2 is a possible D gene (5 bases). The V and J ends lost 4 bases and 1 base respectively, with 10 bases between them. CDR1 KGHSH and CDR2 LQKENI come from the germline V gene. The CDR3 is 14 amino acids. The CDR3 DNA follows: TGTGCCAGCTCACTTAACCGGGGCCAAGAGACCCAGTACTTC. Amino acids: CASSLNRGQETQYF.

The chain has TRBV6-6 and TRBJ2-6; D is ambiguous. The germline gives CDR1 MNHNY, CDR2 SVGAGI (reference sequence). CDR3 length: 14 residues. Trimming took off 6 bases at V and 0 bases at J, with 6 bases between the two ends. The DNA of the CDR3 is TGTGCCAGCAGCCGGGCCTCTGGGGCCAACGTCCTGACTTTC. It encodes CASSRASGANVLTF.

The rearrangement joins TRBV28 to TRBJ1-5; no definite D call. In germline, CDR1 is MDHEN, CDR2 SYDVKM. The CDR3 covers 15 residues. Deletions cut 8 bases from V and 4 bases from J, with 18 bases between. CDR3 in amino acids: CASGRSGGPNQPQHF. Written as DNA, the CDR3 is TGTGCCAGCGGAAGGTCGGGAGGACCGAATCAGCCCCAGCATTTT.

The chain recombines TRBV28 with TRBJ2-7; no clear D gene. V lost 5 bases to trimming and J lost 2 bases, with 10 bases between them. The length of the CDR3 is 13 residues. Germline CDR1 and CDR2: MDHEN and SYDVKM. CDR3 protein: CASSPYSPYEQYF. The CDR3 DNA reads TGTGCCAGCAGTCCCTACAGTCCCTACGAGCAGTACTTC. Using reference TRBV28 and TRBJ2-7 for the parts outside the CDR3, the full variable domain is DVKVTQSSRYLVKRTGEKVFLECVQDMDHENMFWYRQDPGLGLRLIYFSYDVKMKEKGDIPEGYSVSREKKERFSLILESASTNQTSMYLCASSPYSPYEQYFGPGTRLTVT.

This chain joins TRBV9 and TRBJ2-3; D is possibly TRBD1 or TRBD2 (5 bases each). The CDR3 has 15 residues. Deletions cut 0 bases from V and 2 bases from J, with 10 bases between. Germline loops: CDR1 SGDLS, CDR2 YYNGEE. Here the CDR3 reads CASSVGGLATDTQYF. Written as DNA, the CDR3 is TGTGCCAGCAGCGTAGGGGGGTTGGCCACAGATACGCAGTATTTT.